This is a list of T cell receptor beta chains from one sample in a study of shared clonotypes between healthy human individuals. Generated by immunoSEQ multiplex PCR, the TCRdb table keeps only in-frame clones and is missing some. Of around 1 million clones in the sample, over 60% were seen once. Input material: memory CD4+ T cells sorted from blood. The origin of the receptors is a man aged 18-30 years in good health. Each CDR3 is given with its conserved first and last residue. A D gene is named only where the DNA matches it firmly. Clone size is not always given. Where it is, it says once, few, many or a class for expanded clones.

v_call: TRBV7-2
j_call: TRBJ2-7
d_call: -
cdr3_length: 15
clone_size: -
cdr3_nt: TGTGCCAGCAGCTTAGAGTCGGGGCCCTCCCACCCCACGTACTTC
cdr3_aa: CASSLESGPSHPTYF

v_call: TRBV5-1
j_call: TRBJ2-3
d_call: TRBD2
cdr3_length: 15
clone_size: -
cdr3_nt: TGCGCCAGCAGCTTAGCGGGAGGGCCCGGAGATACGCAGTATTTT
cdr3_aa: CASSLAGGPGDTQYF

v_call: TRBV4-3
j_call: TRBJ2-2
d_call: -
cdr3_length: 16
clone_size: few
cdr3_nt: TGCGCCAGCAGCCAAGATGTCCAGGGGAGGTCCGGGGAGCTGTTTTTT
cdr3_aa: CASSQDVQGRSGELFF

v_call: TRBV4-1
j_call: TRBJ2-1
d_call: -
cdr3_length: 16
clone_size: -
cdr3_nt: TGCGCCAGCAGCCAAGAATTCCCGGGGGCAAATAATGAGCAGTTCTTC
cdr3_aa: CASSQEFPGANNEQFF

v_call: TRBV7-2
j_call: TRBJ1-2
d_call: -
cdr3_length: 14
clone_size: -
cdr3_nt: TGTGCCAGCAGCCCACAAGGGGGGGCAGTCGGCTACACCTTC
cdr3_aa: CASSPQGGAVGYTF

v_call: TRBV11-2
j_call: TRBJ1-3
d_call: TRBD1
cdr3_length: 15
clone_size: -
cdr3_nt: TGTGCCAGCAGCCTCCAGGCAGGGGGCGAAAACACCATATATTTT
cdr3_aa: CASSLQAGGENTIYF

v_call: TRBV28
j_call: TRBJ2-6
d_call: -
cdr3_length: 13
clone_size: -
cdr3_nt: TGTGCCAGCAGCCGCCCTGGGGCCAACGTCCTGACTTTC
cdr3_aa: CASSRPGANVLTF

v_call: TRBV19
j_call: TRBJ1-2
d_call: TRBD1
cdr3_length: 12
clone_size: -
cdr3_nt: TGTGCCAGTAGGCAGGGGGACTATGGCTACACCTTC
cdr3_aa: CASRQGDYGYTF

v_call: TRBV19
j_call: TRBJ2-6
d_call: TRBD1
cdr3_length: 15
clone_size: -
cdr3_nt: TGTGCCAGTAGTTCCGACAGGGCCGGGGCCAACGTCCTGACTTTC
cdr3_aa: CASSSDRAGANVLTF

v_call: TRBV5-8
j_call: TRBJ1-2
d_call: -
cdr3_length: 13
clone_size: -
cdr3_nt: TGTGCCAGCAGCTTGGTCGAGAACTATGGCTACACCTTC
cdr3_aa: CASSLVENYGYTF

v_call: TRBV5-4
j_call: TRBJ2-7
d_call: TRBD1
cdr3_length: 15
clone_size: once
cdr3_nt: TGTGCCAGCAGCTTGGACTTGGGACAGGGTCACGAGCAGTACTTC
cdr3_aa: CASSLDLGQGHEQYF

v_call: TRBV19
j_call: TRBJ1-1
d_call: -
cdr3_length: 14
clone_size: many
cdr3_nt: TGTGCCAGTAGTATAGCCGACGGGGTTAGGAGAGCTTTCTTT
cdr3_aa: CASSIADGVRRAFF

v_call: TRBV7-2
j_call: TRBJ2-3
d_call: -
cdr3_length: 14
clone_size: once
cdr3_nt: TGTGCCAGCAGCTTATCCCTCGGAACAGATACGCAGTATTTT
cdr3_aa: CASSLSLGTDTQYF

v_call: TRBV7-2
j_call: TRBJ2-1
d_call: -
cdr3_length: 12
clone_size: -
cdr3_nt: TGTGCCAGCGGTTCTAGGGGCAATGAGCAGTTCTTC
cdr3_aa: CASGSRGNEQFF

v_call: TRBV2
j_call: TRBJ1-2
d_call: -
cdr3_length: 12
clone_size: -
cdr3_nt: TGTGCCAGCATCCCCACTAACTATGGCTACACCTTC
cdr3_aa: CASIPTNYGYTF

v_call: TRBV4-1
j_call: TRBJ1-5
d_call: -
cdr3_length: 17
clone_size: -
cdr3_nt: TGCGCCAGCAGCCAAGATCCGGTCAGAGATAGCAATCAGCCCCAGCATTTT
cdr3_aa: CASSQDPVRDSNQPQHF

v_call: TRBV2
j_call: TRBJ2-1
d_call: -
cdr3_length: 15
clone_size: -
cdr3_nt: TGTGCCAGCAGAGCCCTTGGACAGTCCTACAATGAGCAGTTCTTC
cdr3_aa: CASRALGQSYNEQFF

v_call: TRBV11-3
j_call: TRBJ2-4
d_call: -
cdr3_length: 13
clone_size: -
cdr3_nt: TGTGCCAGCAGCCCCAACGGGGGAAACATTCAGTACTTC
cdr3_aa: CASSPNGGNIQYF

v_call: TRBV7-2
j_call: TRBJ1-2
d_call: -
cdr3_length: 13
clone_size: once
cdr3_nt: TGTGCCAGCAGCGGGTCGGGACGCCGGGGCTACACCTTC
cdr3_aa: CASSGSGRRGYTF

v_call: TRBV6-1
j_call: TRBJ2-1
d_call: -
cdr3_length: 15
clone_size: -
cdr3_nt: TGTGCCAGCACCCACTCCTTCGACTCCTACAATGAGCAGTTCTTC
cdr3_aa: CASTHSFDSYNEQFF

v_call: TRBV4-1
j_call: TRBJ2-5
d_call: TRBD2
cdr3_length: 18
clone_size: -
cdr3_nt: TGCGCCAGCAGCCAAGGGGGACTAGCGGGAGGGGTCGGAGAGACCCAGTACTTC
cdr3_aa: CASSQGGLAGGVGETQYF

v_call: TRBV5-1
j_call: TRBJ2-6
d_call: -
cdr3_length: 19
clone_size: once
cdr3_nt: TGCGCCAGCAGCCCCCGGCGGGACAGTTTTCTCTCTGGGGCCAACGTCCTGACTTTC
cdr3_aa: CASSPRRDSFLSGANVLTF

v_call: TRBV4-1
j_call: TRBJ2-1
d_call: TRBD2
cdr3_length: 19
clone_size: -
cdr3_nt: TGCGCCAGCAGCTCCCTTGGGGCTAGCGGGAGGACTCGGGGCAATGAGCAGTTCTTC
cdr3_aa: CASSSLGASGRTRGNEQFF

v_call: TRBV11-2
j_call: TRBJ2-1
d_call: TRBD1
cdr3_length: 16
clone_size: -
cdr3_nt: TGTGCCAGCAGCACAAGTGACAGGGGTTTCAACAATGAGCAGTTCTTC
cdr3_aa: CASSTSDRGFNNEQFF

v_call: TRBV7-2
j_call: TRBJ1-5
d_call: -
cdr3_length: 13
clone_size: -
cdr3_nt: TGTGCCAGCAGCCCCACACAGGGAACGTCCCAGCATTTT
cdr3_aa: CASSPTQGTSQHF

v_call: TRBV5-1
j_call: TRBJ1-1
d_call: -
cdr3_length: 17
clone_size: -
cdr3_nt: TGCGCCAGCAGCTTGGTTCCCGGGATCAATATGAACACTGAAGCTTTCTTT
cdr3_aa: CASSLVPGINMNTEAFF

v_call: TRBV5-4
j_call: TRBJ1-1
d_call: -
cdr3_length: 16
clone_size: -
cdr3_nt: TGTGCCAGCAGCGCCCGCGCGGGGGGGCAGGGCACTGAAGCTTTCTTT
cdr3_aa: CASSARAGGQGTEAFF

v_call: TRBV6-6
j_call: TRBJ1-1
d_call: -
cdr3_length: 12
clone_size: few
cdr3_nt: TGTGCCAGCAGGAGAGAGAACACTGAAGCTTTCTTT
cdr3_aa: CASRRENTEAFF

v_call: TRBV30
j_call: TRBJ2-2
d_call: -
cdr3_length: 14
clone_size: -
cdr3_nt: TGTGCCTGGAGTGGGGGGAAAAACACCGGGGAGCTGTTTTTT
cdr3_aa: CAWSGGKNTGELFF

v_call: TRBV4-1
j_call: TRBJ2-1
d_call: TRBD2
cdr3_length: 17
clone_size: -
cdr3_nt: TGCGCCAGCAGCCAGAGCCCACTAGCGGGACTGGGCAATGAGCAGTTCTTC
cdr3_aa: CASSQSPLAGLGNEQFF

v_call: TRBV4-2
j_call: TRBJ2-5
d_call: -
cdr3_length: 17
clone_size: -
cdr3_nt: TGTGCCAGCAGCCAAGAAGACAGGCAGATGAGCCAAGAGACCCAGTACTTC
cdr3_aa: CASSQEDRQMSQETQYF

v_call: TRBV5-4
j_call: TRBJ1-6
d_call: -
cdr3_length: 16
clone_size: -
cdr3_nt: TGTGCCAGCAGCTTGAAGACAGGCCCGTATAATTCACCCCTCCACTTT
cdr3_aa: CASSLKTGPYNSPLHF

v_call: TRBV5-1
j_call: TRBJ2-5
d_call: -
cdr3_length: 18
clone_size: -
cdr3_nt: TGCGCCAGCAGCTTGGGATTGGCTAGCAGTGTTGTCCAAGAGACCCAGTACTTC
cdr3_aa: CASSLGLASSVVQETQYF

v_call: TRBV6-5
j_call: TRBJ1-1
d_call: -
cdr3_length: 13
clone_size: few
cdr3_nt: TGTGCCAGCAGTTACTCAGGGTGGGCTGAAGCTTTCTTT
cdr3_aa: CASSYSGWAEAFF

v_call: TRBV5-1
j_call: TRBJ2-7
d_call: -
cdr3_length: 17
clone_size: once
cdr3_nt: TGCGCCACCTTCCTCCCTCTCAGGGGAGGCACTTTCTACGAGCAGTACTTC
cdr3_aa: CATFLPLRGGTFYEQYF

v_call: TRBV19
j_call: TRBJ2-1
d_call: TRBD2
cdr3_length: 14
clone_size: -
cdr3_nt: TGTGCCAGGGGACCTAGCGGGAGAGGAAATGAGCAGTTCTTC
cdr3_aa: CARGPSGRGNEQFF

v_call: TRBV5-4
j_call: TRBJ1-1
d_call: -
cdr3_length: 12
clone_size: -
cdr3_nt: TGTGCCAGCAGCTTACAGACTTCTGAAGCTTTCTTT
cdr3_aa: CASSLQTSEAFF

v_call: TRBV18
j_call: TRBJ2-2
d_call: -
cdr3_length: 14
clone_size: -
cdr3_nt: TGTGCCAGCTCACCAGATCATCGGGCCGGGGAGCTGTTTTTT
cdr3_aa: CASSPDHRAGELFF

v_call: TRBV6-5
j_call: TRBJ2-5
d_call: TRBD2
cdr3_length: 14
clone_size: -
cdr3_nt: TGTGCCAGCAGTCTAGCGGGGGGGCGGAAGACCCAGTACTTC
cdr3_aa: CASSLAGGRKTQYF

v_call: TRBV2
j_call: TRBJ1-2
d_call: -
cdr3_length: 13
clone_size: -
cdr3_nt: TGTGCCAGCAGTGTGCCGAGGGACTATGGCTACACCTTC
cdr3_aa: CASSVPRDYGYTF

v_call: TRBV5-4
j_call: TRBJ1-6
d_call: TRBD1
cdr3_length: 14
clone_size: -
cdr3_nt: TGTGCCAGCAGTTACGGACAGGGCAATTCACCCCTCCACTTT
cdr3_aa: CASSYGQGNSPLHF

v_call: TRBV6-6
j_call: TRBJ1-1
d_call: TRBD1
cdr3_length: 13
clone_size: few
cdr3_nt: TGTGCCGGTAAGGGGGCGGATCCCACTGAAGCTTTCTTT
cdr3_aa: CAGKGADPTEAFF

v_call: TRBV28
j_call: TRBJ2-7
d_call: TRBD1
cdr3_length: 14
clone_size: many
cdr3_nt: TGTGCCAGCAGCAGGACAGGGAACTTCTACGAGCAGTACTTC
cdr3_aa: CASSRTGNFYEQYF

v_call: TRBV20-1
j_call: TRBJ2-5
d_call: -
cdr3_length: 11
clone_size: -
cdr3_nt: TGCAGTGCTAGTGGGGAGGAGACCCAGTACTTC
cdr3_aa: CSASGEETQYF

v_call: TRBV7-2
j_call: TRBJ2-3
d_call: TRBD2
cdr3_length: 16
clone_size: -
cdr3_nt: TGTGCCAGCAGCTTAGGACTAGCGGTTAGCACAGATACGCAGTATTTT
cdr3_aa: CASSLGLAVSTDTQYF

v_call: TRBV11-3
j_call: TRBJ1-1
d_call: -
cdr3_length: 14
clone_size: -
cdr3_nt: TGTGCCAGCAGCTTAGCGGGAGAAAACACTGAAGCTTTCTTT
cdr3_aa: CASSLAGENTEAFF

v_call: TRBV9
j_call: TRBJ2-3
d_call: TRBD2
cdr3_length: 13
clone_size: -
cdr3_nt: TGTGCCAGCAGCAGGGAGGGCCCAGATACGCAGTATTTT
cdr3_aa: CASSREGPDTQYF

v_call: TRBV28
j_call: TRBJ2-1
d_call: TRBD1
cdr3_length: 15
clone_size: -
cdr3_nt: TGTGCCAGCACCCAGGGACAGGGCTACAACAATGAGCAGTTCTTC
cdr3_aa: CASTQGQGYNNEQFF

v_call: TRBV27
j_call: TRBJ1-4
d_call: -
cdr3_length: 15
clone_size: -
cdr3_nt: TGTGCCAGCAGTTCCTACAGGGAGAGGGATGAAAAACTGTTTTTT
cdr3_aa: CASSSYRERDEKLFF

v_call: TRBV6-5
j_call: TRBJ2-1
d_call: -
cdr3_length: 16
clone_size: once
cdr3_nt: TGTGCCAGCAGTTACTTGGCGGCTGTACCCTACAATGAGCAGTTCTTC
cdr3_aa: CASSYLAAVPYNEQFF

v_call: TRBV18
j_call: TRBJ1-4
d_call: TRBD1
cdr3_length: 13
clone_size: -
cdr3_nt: TGTGCCAGCTCGGACAGGGAGAATGAAAAACTGTTTTTT
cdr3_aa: CASSDRENEKLFF

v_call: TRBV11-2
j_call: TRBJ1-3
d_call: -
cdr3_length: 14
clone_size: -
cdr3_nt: TGTGCCAGCAGCTTAAACCCCTCTGGAAACACCATATATTTT
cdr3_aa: CASSLNPSGNTIYF

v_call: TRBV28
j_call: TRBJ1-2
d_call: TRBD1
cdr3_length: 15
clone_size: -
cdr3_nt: TGTGCCAGCAGTCCCTCGGACAGGTTTAACTATGGCTACACCTTC
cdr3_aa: CASSPSDRFNYGYTF